Listed below are T cell receptor beta chains from one sample, sequenced in a study of blood T cell repertoires in COVID-19. Clones were read by immunoSEQ multiplex PCR, and TCRdb kept only the in-frame ones, dropping some. Of 140,000 or so clones detected, 85% appear once; the ten largest clones hold around 6.2%. Sample: PBMCs or T cells enriched from blood (not recorded which). These receptors all come from a woman in her 40s who had recovered from COVID-19. The CDR3 runs from the conserved cysteine through the conserved F or W. D genes are given only for firm matches. The size entry is marked missing in some rows and otherwise reads once, few, many or a size class.

v_call	d_call	j_call	clone_size	cdr3_aa	cdr3_nt
TRBV6-2/TRBV6-3	TRBD1	TRBJ2-7	few	CASSQIPGQGGSYEQYF	TGTGCCAGCAGCCAAATCCCGGGACAGGGGGGCTCCTACGAGCAGTACTTC
TRBV30	TRBD1	TRBJ2-7	.	CAWKGGWSYEQYF	TGTGCCTGGAAAGGGGGCTGGAGCTACGAGCAGTACTTC
TRBV2	TRBD1	TRBJ1-1	.	CASSLPTGVEAFF	TGTGCCAGCAGCCTCCCGACAGGGGTTGAAGCTTTCTTT
TRBV3-1/TRBV3-2	.	TRBJ1-1	.	CASSQGSGRSTEAFF	TGTGCCAGCAGCCAAGGGTCAGGTCGTAGCACTGAAGCTTTCTTT
TRBV18	TRBD1	TRBJ1-1	.	CASSDRFGGITEAFF	TGTGCCAGCTCGGACAGGTTCGGCGGGATCACTGAAGCTTTCTTT
TRBV7-6	TRBD1	TRBJ2-7	.	CASSLAGTGREEQYF	TGTGCCAGCAGCTTAGCGGGGACAGGGAGGGAAGAGCAGTACTTC
TRBV19	.	TRBJ1-4	once	CASSKQGSDNEKLFF	TGTGCCAGTAGTAAACAGGGATCGGATAATGAAAAACTGTTTTTT
TRBV7-2	.	TRBJ1-5	.	CASSLVGGSNQPQHF	TGTGCCAGCAGCTTAGTGGGAGGTTCCAATCAGCCCCAGCATTTT
TRBV19	.	TRBJ1-1	.	CASDNSRGFNTEAFF	TGTGCCAGTGACAACTCTAGGGGCTTTAACACTGAAGCTTTCTTT
TRBV3-1/TRBV3-2	.	TRBJ2-2	.	CASSQEMGTTGELFF	TGTGCCAGCAGCCAAGAAATGGGGACTACCGGGGAGCTGTTTTTT
TRBV2	TRBD2	TRBJ2-7	.	CASSSGRASYEQYF	TGTGCCAGCAGTAGCGGGAGGGCCAGCTACGAGCAGTACTTC
TRBV27	.	TRBJ2-1	.	CASSFVRDNEQFF	TGTGCCAGCAGTTTCGTCAGGGACAATGAGCAGTTCTTC
TRBV29-1	TRBD1	TRBJ2-3	.	CSGSSGGFPDTQYF	TGCAGCGGATCTTCAGGGGGCTTCCCAGATACGCAGTATTTT
TRBV28	.	TRBJ2-7	.	CASSSPPGAYEQYF	TGTGCCAGCAGTTCCCCCCCCGGAGCCTACGAGCAGTACTTC
TRBV4-1	TRBD2	TRBJ2-2	.	CASSQDSGTSGRASTGELFF	TGCGCCAGCAGCCAAGATTCCGGGACTAGCGGGAGGGCGAGCACCGGGGAGCTGTTTTTT
TRBV18	TRBD2	TRBJ2-1	.	CASSPGGLAGAGGRYNEQFF	TGTGCCAGCTCACCTGGGGGACTAGCGGGGGCCGGCGGCCGCTACAATGAGCAGTTCTTC
TRBV21-1	.	TRBJ2-7	.	CASNPRAGVSYEQYF	TGTGCCAGCAACCCTAGGGCAGGGGTATCCTACGAGCAGTACTTC
TRBV7-3	TRBD2	TRBJ2-1	.	CASSRLAGEEQFF	TGTGCCAGCTCGCGCCTAGCGGGAGAGGAGCAGTTCTTC
TRBV7-9	TRBD1	TRBJ1-2	.	CASSLGQGGGYTF	TGTGCCAGCAGCTTAGGACAGGGAGGTGGCTACACCTTC
TRBV6-5	.	TRBJ2-7	.	CASEMGRGGYEQYF	TGTGCCAGCGAGATGGGCAGGGGAGGGTACGAGCAGTACTTC
TRBV6-6	.	TRBJ1-4	.	CASSYQGGVVYEKLFF	TGTGCCAGCAGTTACCAGGGAGGTGTCGTGTACGAAAAACTGTTTTTT
TRBV30	TRBD2	TRBJ2-2	.	CAWHGLAGMNTGELFF	TGTGCCTGGCACGGACTAGCGGGGATGAACACCGGGGAGCTGTTTTTT
TRBV30	TRBD2	TRBJ2-5	.	CAWSVLAGGETQYF	TGTGCCTGGAGTGTACTAGCGGGGGGGGAGACCCAGTACTTC
TRBV5-6	.	TRBJ1-2	.	CASSLSPLPANYGYTF	TGTGCCAGCAGCTTGTCCCCACTACCAGCTAACTATGGCTACACCTTC
TRBV11-3	TRBD2	TRBJ2-1	.	CASSFSAGGSHNEQFF	TGTGCCAGCAGCTTCTCGGCGGGAGGCTCCCACAATGAGCAGTTCTTC
TRBV19	TRBD1	TRBJ1-2	.	CASKKEGGRGKQANYGYTF	TGTGCCAGTAAAAAAGAAGGGGGCAGGGGCAAGCAGGCTAACTATGGCTACACCTTC
TRBV7-2	TRBD2	TRBJ2-3	.	CASSLALAGGADTQYF	TGTGCCAGCAGCTTAGCCCTAGCGGGGGGGGCAGATACGCAGTATTTT
TRBV5-6	TRBD2	TRBJ2-7	.	CASRAGRFYEQYF	TGTGCCAGCAGAGCGGGAAGGTTCTACGAGCAGTACTTC
TRBV20-1	.	TRBJ1-1	.	CSAKQNTEAFF	TGCAGTGCTAAACAGAACACTGAAGCTTTCTTT
TRBV7-8	TRBD1	TRBJ2-7	.	CASSPGQGDYEQYF	TGTGCCAGCAGCCCCGGACAGGGAGACTACGAGCAGTACTTC
TRBV10-3	.	TRBJ2-5	.	CAISESVLPQETQYF	TGTGCCATCAGTGAGTCTGTACTCCCCCAAGAGACCCAGTACTTC
TRBV5-4	.	TRBJ1-2	.	CASSLGINYGYTF	TGTGCCAGCAGCTTGGGTATTAACTATGGCTACACCTTC
TRBV7-9	.	TRBJ1-4	once	CASSSRYGVPTNEKLFF	TGTGCCAGCAGCTCCCGATACGGTGTCCCAACTAATGAAAAACTGTTTTTT
TRBV6-5	TRBD1	TRBJ2-7	.	CASSSPDRDSYEQYF	TGTGCCAGCAGCTCTCCAGACAGGGACTCCTACGAGCAGTACTTC
TRBV2	TRBD1	TRBJ1-5	.	CASRPKPNWDRENQPQHF	TGTGCCAGCAGGCCTAAACCGAATTGGGACAGGGAGAATCAGCCCCAGCATTTT
TRBV6-1	TRBD2	TRBJ2-5	medium-sized	CASSEGLARGYRPETQYF	TGTGCCAGCAGTGAAGGACTAGCGAGAGGGTATAGGCCAGAGACCCAGTACTTC
TRBV5-1	TRBD1	TRBJ1-4	few	CASSSQGATTNEKLFF	TGCGCCAGCAGCTCTCAGGGGGCGACAACTAATGAAAAACTGTTTTTT
TRBV7-9	.	TRBJ2-3	.	CASSLDVSPDTQYF	TGTGCCAGCAGCTTAGATGTGAGTCCCGATACGCAGTATTTT
TRBV30	.	TRBJ1-2	.	CARGEGGDYGYTF	TGTGCCCGGGGCGAGGGGGGGGACTATGGCTACACCTTC
TRBV25-1	.	TRBJ1-2	.	CASWGDYGYTF	TGTGCCAGCTGGGGAGACTATGGCTACACCTTC
TRBV2	.	TRBJ1-3	once	CASSYARGSGNTIYF	TGTGCCAGCAGTTACGCCCGGGGCTCTGGAAACACCATATATTTT
TRBV28	TRBD1	TRBJ1-1	.	CASSFGTEIEAFF	TGTGCCAGCAGTTTTGGGACAGAGATTGAAGCTTTCTTT
TRBV11-2	.	TRBJ1-6	.	CASSSDPYREKDSPLHF	TGTGCCAGCAGCTCCGACCCCTACAGGGAGAAGGATTCACCCCTCCACTTT
TRBV4-1	TRBD1	TRBJ2-2	.	CASSGQGSTGELFF	TGCGCCAGCAGCGGACAGGGTAGCACCGGGGAGCTGTTTTTT
TRBV19	TRBD1	TRBJ2-2	.	CASRPGQGNTGELFF	TGTGCCAGCCGACCTGGACAGGGAAACACCGGGGAGCTGTTTTTT